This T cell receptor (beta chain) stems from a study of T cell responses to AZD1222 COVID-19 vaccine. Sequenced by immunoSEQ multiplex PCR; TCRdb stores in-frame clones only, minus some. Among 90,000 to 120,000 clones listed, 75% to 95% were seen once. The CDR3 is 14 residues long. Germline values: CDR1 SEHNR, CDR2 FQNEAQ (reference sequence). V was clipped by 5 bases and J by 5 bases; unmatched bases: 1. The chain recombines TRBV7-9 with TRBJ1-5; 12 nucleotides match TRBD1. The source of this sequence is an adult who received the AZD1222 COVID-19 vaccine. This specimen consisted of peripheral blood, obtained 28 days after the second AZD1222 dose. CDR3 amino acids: CASSGTGGDQPQHF. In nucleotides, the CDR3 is TGTGCCAGCAGCGGGACAGGGGGCGATCAGCCCCAGCATTTT.